This T cell receptor beta chain stems from a study of blood T cell repertoires in COVID-19. The overall study: Samples came from the United States, Italy and Spain, spanning acute and convalescent COVID-19.

Allocation to cohorts depended on clinical history reported by the participants. CDR1 and CDR2 (germline): SGHRS, YFSETQ. The CDR3 has 15 residues. V was pared by 0 bases and J by 0 bases, with 9 bases between. TCRdb's table, derived via immunoSEQ multiplex PCR, lists solely in-frame clones and lacks some. The sample contains approximately 230,000 clones, about 80% of which appear only once. The sequenced sample was PBMCs or T cells enriched from blood (not recorded which). This TCR derives from a man aged 40-55 years who had recovered from COVID-19. The chain couples TRBV5-1 to TRBJ2-5; D might be TRBD2 (6 bases). The CDR3 region is CASSLGGGYQETQYF. The CDR3 DNA follows: TGCGCCAGCAGCTTGGGAGGAGGGTACCAAGAGACCCAGTACTTC.